The rows below give T cell receptor beta chains drawn from one sample of a study of PD-1 blockade in classical Hodgkin lymphoma. Method: immunoSEQ multiplex PCR; TCRdb's copy keeps in-frame clones and lacks some. The sample has 9,500 to 10,000 clones; about 68% are singletons. The sequences come from CD8+ T cells from blood, collected before the fourth cycle of nivolumab. These TCRs come from a human donor with classical Hodgkin lymphoma. The CDR3 runs from the conserved cysteine through the conserved F or W. A D gene is named only where the DNA matches it firmly. Not every row has a clone size; where given, it reads once, few, many or a size class.

V gene	J gene	clone size	D gene	CDR3 DNA	CDR3 protein
TRBV29-1	TRBJ2-7	.	TRBD2	TGCAGCGCTACTAGCGCGTACGAGCAGTACTTC	CSATSAYEQYF
TRBV30	TRBJ2-5	few	.	TGTGCTGGAGGGGGCCGGGAGACCCAGTACTTC	CAGGGRETQYF
TRBV5-1	TRBJ2-7	few	.	TGCGCCAGCAGCTTGGACGTCAGCTACGAGCAGTACTTC	CASSLDVSYEQYF
TRBV4-3	TRBJ1-1	.	.	TGCGCCAGCAGCCAAGATGAGGACTACTTCGACACTGAAGCTTTCTTT	CASSQDEDYFDTEAFF
TRBV9	TRBJ2-7	.	.	TGTGCCAGCAGCCCCAGGTCGAGCGGGCTCTCCTACGAGCAGTACTTC	CASSPRSSGLSYEQYF
TRBV28	TRBJ2-2	few	TRBD2	TGTGCCAGCACCTTACTGGCGGGGGATAGGTGGATTGGCGGGGAGCTGTTTTTT	CASTLLAGDRWIGGELFF
TRBV27	TRBJ1-5	.	.	TGTGCCAGCAGGATGACGAGCAGGGGATTCCAGCCCCAGCATTTT	CASRMTSRGFQPQHF
TRBV7-3	TRBJ2-1	.	TRBD2	TGTGCCAGCAGCTCACCGGGACTAGCCAACAATGAGCAGTTCTTC	CASSSPGLANNEQFF
TRBV14	TRBJ2-7	.	.	TGTGCCAGCAGCCAAGAACCGGCGGGTACCTGGGAGCAGTACTTC	CASSQEPAGTWEQYF
TRBV7-2	TRBJ2-7	.	.	TGTGCCAGCAGCTATACCACAACCTACGAGCAGTACTTC	CASSYTTTYEQYF
TRBV19	TRBJ2-3	.	TRBD2	TGTGCCAGTAGTAGGGACCCGGGACTACTTACAGATACGCAGTATTTT	CASSRDPGLLTDTQYF
TRBV4-3	TRBJ2-3	.	TRBD2	TGCGCCAGCAGCCAAGGAGTAGCGGGGGTCACAGATACGCAGTATTTT	CASSQGVAGVTDTQYF
TRBV9	TRBJ2-5	.	TRBD2	TGTGCCAGCAGCTCCAGCGGGGGGGCCGTAGAGACCCAGTACTTC	CASSSSGGAVETQYF
TRBV7-9	TRBJ2-7	.	TRBD2	TGTGCCAGCAGCCATTTAGCGGGGGGGCCCCACGAGCAGTACTTC	CASSHLAGGPHEQYF
TRBV19	TRBJ2-2	.	.	TGTGCCAGTAGTATACCGACGGACCGTGCGAACACCGGGGAGCTGTTTTTT	CASSIPTDRANTGELFF
TRBV4-3	TRBJ2-7	.	TRBD2	TGCGCCAGCAGCCAAGATCTCGGGGGAGGGCCAACCTACGAGCAGTACTTC	CASSQDLGGGPTYEQYF
TRBV2	TRBJ2-7	.	.	TGTGCCAGCAGTGCCGGATGGGACACCGGTTCCTACGAGCAGTACTTC	CASSAGWDTGSYEQYF
TRBV7-2	TRBJ1-1	.	.	TGTGCCAGCAGCCTTTTTGGGGGCTTGCCGGTGAACACTGAAGCTTTCTTT	CASSLFGGLPVNTEAFF
TRBV19	TRBJ2-6	.	.	TGTGCGGCGGGGATTAACTCTGGGGCCAACGTCCTGACTTTC	CAAGINSGANVLTF
TRBV10-2	TRBJ1-2	.	.	TGCGCCAGCGGGGGGGCTTGGGATGGCTACACCTTC	CASGGAWDGYTF
TRBV4-1	TRBJ2-7	.	.	TGCGCCAGCAGCCAAGCAGGGGCCGGGGCCTACGAGCAGTACTTC	CASSQAGAGAYEQYF
TRBV4-1	TRBJ2-3	.	.	TGCGCCAGCAGCCAAGACGGACGGTACACAGATACGCAGTATTTT	CASSQDGRYTDTQYF